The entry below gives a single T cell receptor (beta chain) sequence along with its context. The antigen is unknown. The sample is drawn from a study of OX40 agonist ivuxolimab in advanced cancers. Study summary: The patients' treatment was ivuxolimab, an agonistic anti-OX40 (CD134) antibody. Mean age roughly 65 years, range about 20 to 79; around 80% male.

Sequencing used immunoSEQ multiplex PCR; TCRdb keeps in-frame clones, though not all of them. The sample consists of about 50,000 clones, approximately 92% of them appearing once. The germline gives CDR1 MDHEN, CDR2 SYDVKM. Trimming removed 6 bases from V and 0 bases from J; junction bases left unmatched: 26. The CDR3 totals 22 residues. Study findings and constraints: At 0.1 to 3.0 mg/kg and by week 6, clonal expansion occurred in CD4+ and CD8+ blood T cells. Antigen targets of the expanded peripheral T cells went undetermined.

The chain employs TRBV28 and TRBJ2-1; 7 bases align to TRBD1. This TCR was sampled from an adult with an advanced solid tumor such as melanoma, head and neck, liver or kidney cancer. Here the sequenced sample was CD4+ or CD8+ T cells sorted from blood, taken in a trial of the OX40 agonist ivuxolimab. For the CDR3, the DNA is TGTGCCAGCAGCCCCACCGTATCACGACAGGGCCCACTCAGGAGCTCCTACAATGAGCAGTTCTTC. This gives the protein CASSPTVSRQGPLRSSYNEQFF.